The rows below give T cell receptor beta chains drawn from one sample of a study of vaccination and CD4 T cells after COVID-19. TCRdb re-called the PCR reads through MiXCR, storing one row per CDR3 protein. Counted here are roughly 20,000 distinct CDR3 sequences, around 58% occurring once; the ten biggest clones make up around 8%. No antigens are known for them. Sequenced sample: CD4+ T cells from blood, cultured in vitro. These receptors were collected from a human donor who had recovered from COVID-19. The CDR3 runs from the conserved cysteine through the conserved F or W. Each record gives: J gene, V gene, CDR3 protein.

>TRBJ1-5|TRBV2
CASSDRVGNQPQHF
>TRBJ1-2|TRBV6-1
CASRELPSGGYTF
>TRBJ1-6|TRBV7-3
CASSRFPGSVNSPLHF
>TRBJ2-2|TRBV7-2
CASSFNRGPRGNTGELFF
>TRBJ2-5|TRBV7-9
CASHRDSQETQYF
>TRBJ1-1|TRBV5-1
CASSLGDNYMNTEAFF
>TRBJ2-7|TRBV15
CATSRRDTTYEQYF
>TRBJ1-2|TRBV6-2/TRBV6-3
CASGGLFNYGYTF
>TRBJ2-5|TRBV18
CASSPPKTGRSQETQYF
>TRBJ1-2|TRBV28
CAGSSPTDSRGYTF
>TRBJ1-5|TRBV15
CATSRVNQPQHF
>TRBJ2-7|TRBV27
CASSPSAYEQYF
>TRBJ2-7|TRBV27
CASRDLSGSYEQYF
>TRBJ1-1|TRBV7-2
CASSKRGARFEAFF
>TRBJ1-1|TRBV5-1
CASSFGGTTEAFF
>TRBJ1-5|TRBV15
CATSRETGGNQPQHF
>TRBJ1-4|TRBV7-2
CASSLNMGGSEKLFF
>TRBJ1-3|TRBV29-1
CSVAGEGGAGNTIYF
>TRBJ2-2|TRBV9
CASSVSGRSTGELFF
>TRBJ2-7|TRBV28
CASSLPTGFPYEQYF
>TRBJ2-7|TRBV6-5
CASTHSVGPGGSDEYF
>TRBJ2-3|TRBV19
CASSIITSGTDTQYF
>TRBJ2-7|TRBV7-9
CASSLGRGSYEQYF